This TCR beta chain was found in a study of T cells in Graves' hyperthyroidism and ophthalmopathy. As for the study in general: Blood was drawn when the patient was first diagnosed and still untreated.

The CDR3 loop spans 14 amino acids. Germline loops: CDR1 SNHLY, CDR2 FYNNEI. V lost 6 bases to trimming and J lost 4 bases, with 15 bases between them. Study outcomes and limitations: Most clonotypes expanded in thyroid above 0.001 were likewise present in blood.

RNA transcripts served as the template for amplifying TCR beta CDR3 regions. TCR CDR3 underwent first-round RT-PCR with the HTBI primer set. TCRdb recomputed calls from the multiplex PCR reads with MiXCR, one row per CDR3 protein. This sample has approximately 400,000 distinct CDR3 sequences, with roughly 15% found just once. This clonotype was counted at least ten times. Antigen specificity is unknown. Clinical Activity Scores of at least 3, NOSPECS grades of at least 4 and durations under 3 months characterized ophthalmopathy patients. Each diagnosis drew on symptoms, thyroxine, TRAb, thyroid ultrasound and orbital computed tomography findings.

The chain employs TRBV2 and TRBJ1-1; D perhaps matches TRBD1 (5 bases). The sequenced sample was blood. This clonotype originated in a woman between 25 and 40 years old with Graves' ophthalmopathy. The CDR3 sequence is CASSAGLGGTEAFF. In nucleotides, the CDR3 is TGTGCCAGCAGCGCAGGGTTAGGCGGCACTGAAGCTTTCTTT. Filled out from reference TRBV2 and TRBJ1-1, the complete variable domain reads EPEVTQTPSHQVTQMGQEVILRCVPISNHLYFYWYRQILGQKVEFLVSFYNNEISEKSEIFDDQFSVERPDGSNFTLKIRSTKLEDSAMYFCASSAGLGGTEAFFGQGTRLTVV.